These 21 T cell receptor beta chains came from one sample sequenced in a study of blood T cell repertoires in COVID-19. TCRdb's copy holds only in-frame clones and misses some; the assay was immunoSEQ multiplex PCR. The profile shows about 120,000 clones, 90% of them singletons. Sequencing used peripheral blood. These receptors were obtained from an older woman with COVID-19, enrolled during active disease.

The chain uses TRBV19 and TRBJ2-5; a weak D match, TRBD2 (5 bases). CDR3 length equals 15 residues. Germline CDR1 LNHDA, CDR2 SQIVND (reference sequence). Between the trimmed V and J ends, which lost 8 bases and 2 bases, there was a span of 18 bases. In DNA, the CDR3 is TGTGCCAGTCGGAGCCGGGGATCGCCGCAAGAGACCCAGTACTTC. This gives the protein CASRSRGSPQETQYF.

This chain's CDR3 is CASSYSGTKPQETQYF. The CDR3 bases are TGTGCCAGCAGTTACTCCGGGACTAAACCGCAAGAGACCCAGTACTTC. This chain joins TRBV6-5 and TRBJ2-5; 7 bases match TRBD2. The CDR3 has 16 residues. V dropped 0 bases and J dropped 2; count of bases not matched to a gene: 6. CDR1 is MNHEY and CDR2 is SVGAGI in the germline V gene.

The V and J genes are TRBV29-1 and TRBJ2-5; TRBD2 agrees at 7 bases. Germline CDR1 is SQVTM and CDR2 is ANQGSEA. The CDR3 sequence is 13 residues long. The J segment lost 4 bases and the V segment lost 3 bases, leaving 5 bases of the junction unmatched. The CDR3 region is CSVDGSGGETQYF. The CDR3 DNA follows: TGCAGCGTTGACGGATCGGGGGGAGAGACCCAGTACTTC.

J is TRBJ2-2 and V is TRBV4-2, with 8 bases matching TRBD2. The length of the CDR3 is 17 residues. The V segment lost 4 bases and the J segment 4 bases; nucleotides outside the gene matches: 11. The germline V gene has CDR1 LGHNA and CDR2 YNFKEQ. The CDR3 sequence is CASSPSLYGGATGELFF. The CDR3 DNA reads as TGTGCCAGCAGCCCGTCCCTCTACGGGGGGGCCACCGGGGAGCTGTTTTTT.

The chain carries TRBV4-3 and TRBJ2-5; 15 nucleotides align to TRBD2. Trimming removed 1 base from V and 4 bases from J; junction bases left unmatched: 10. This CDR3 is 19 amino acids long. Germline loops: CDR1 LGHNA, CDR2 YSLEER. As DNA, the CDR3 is TGCGCCAGCAGCCAAGCCCCGGGACTAGCGGGGGGCCAAGGAGAGACCCAGTACTTC. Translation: CASSQAPGLAGGQGETQYF.

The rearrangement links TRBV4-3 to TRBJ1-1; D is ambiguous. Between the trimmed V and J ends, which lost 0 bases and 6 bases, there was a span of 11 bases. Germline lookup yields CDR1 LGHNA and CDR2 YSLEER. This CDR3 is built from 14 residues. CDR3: CASSQDRGAAEAFF. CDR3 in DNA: TGCGCCAGCAGCCAAGATCGGGGAGCGGCTGAAGCTTTCTTT.

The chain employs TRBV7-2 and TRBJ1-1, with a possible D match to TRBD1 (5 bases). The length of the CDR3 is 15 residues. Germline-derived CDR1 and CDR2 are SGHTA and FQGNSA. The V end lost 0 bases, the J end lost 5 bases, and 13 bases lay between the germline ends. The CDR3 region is CASSLAPGFGTEAFF. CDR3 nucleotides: TGTGCCAGCAGCTTAGCGCCAGGGTTTGGGACTGAAGCTTTCTTT.

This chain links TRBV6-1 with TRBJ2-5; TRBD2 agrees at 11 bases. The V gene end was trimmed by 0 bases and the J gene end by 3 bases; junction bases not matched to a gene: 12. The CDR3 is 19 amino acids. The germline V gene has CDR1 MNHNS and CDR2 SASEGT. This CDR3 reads CASSEALGLVAGGKETQYF. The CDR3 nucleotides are TGTGCCAGCAGTGAAGCGCTCGGACTTGTAGCGGGGGGGAAAGAGACCCAGTACTTC.

CDR3 protein: CAGEGTGNTEAFF. The CDR3 DNA reads as TGTGCCGGAGAAGGGACAGGGAACACTGAAGCTTTCTTT. This chain connects TRBV30 to TRBJ1-1; 8 positions agree with TRBD1. The J segment lost 1 base and the V segment lost 8 bases, leaving 6 bases of the junction unmatched. This CDR3 has 13 amino acids. Germline V gene data show CDR1 as GTSNPN and CDR2 as SVGIG (reference sequence).

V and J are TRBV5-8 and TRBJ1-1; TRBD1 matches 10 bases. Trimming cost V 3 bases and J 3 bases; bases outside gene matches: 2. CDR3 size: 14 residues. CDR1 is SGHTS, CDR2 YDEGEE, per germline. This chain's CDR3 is CASSWGTGDTEAFF. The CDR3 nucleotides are TGTGCCAGCAGCTGGGGGACAGGGGACACTGAAGCTTTCTTT.

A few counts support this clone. This CDR3 is CATLRQGIAEAFF. The CDR3 DNA is TGTGCCACCCTTAGACAGGGGATTGCTGAAGCTTTCTTT. This sequence joins TRBV6-5 and TRBJ1-1, with 8 positions matching TRBD1. V lost 10 bases, J lost 6 bases, and 10 bases stayed unmatched. The CDR3 runs to 13 residues. Germline-derived CDR1 and CDR2 are MNHEY and SVGAGI.

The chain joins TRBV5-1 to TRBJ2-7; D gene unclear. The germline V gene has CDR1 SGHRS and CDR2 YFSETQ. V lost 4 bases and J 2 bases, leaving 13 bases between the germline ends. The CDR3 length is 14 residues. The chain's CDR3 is CASSGTQSTYEQYF. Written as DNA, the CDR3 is TGCGCCAGCAGCGGCACACAGAGTACCTACGAGCAGTACTTC.

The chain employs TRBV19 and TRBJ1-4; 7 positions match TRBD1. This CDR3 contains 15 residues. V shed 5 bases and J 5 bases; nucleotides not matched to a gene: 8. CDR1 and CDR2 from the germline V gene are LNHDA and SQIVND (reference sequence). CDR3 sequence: CASSAPQGINEKLFF. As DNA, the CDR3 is TGTGCCAGTAGTGCGCCACAGGGGATAAATGAAAAACTGTTTTTT.

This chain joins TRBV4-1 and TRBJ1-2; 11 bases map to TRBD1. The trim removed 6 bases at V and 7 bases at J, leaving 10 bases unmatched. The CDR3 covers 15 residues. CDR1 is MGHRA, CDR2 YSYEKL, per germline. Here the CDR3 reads CASSRYGQGARGYTF. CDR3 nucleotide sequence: TGCGCCAGCAGTCGATACGGACAGGGGGCGCGTGGCTACACCTTC.

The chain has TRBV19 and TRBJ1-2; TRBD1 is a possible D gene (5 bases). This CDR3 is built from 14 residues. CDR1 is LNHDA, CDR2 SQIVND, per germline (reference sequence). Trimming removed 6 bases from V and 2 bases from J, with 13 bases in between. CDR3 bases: TGTGCCAGTAGCCCTAGACAGACCAACTATGGCTACACCTTC. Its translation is CASSPRQTNYGYTF.

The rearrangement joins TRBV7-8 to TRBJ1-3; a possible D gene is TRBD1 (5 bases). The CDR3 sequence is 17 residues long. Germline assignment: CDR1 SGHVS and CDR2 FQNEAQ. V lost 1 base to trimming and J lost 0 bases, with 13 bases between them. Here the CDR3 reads CASSLVAGPSSGNTIYF. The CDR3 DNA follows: TGTGCCAGCAGCTTAGTGGCAGGGCCTAGCTCTGGAAACACCATATATTTT.

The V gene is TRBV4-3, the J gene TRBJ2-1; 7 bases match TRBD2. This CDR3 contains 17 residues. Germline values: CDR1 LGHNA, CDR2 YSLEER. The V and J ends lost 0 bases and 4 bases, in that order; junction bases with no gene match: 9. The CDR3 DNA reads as TGCGCCAGCAGCCAAGAGTTCCCAGCGGGGAATTACAATGAGCAGTTCTTC. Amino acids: CASSQEFPAGNYNEQFF.

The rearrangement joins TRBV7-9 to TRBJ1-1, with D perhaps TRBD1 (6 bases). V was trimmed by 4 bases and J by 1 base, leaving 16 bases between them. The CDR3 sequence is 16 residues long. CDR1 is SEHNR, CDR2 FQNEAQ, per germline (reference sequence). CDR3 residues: CASSSPAGGTNTEAFF. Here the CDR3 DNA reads TGTGCCAGCAGCTCCCCAGCGGGGGGCACGAACACTGAAGCTTTCTTT.

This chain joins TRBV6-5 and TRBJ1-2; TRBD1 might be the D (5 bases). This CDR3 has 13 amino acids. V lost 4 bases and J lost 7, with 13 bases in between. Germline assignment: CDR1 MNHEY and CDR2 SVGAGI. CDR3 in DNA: TGTGCCAGCAGTTCCCTCTCGACAGCTGGCTACACCTTC. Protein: CASSSLSTAGYTF.

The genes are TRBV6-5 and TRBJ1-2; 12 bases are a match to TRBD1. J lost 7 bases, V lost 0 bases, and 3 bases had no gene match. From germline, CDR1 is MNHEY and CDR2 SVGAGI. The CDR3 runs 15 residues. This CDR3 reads CASSYSGQGAPGYTF. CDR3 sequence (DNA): TGTGCCAGCAGTTACTCGGGACAGGGGGCTCCTGGCTACACCTTC.

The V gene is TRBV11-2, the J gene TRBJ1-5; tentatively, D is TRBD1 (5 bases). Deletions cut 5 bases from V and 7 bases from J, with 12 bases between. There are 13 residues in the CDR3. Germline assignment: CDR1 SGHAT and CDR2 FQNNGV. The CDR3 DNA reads TGTGCCAGCAGCCAGGGCGCTGGCCAGCCCCAGCATTTT. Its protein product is CASSQGAGQPQHF.